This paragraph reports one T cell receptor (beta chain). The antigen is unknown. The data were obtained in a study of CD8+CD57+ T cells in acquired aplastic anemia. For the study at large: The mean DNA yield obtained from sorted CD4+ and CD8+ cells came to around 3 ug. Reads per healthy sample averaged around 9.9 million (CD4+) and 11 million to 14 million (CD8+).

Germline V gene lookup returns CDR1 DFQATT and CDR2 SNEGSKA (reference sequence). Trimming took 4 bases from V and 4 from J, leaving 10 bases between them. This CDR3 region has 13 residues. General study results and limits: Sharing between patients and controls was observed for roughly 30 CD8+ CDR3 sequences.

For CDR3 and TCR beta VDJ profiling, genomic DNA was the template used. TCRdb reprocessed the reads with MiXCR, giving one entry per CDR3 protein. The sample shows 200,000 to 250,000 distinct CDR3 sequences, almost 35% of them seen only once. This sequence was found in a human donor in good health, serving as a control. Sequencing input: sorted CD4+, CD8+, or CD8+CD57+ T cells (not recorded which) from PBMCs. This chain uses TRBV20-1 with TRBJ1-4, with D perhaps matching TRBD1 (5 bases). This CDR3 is CSATGRGNEKLFF. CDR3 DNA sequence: TGCAGTGCTACCGGGAGGGGTAATGAAAAACTGTTTTTT.